This T cell receptor (beta chain) was identified in a study of CD4 and CD8 cells across lung adenocarcinoma regions (dated by TCRdb to 2017 to 2018). Notes on the research overall: The study compared tumor centers with tumor margins to examine intratumor heterogeneity of the T cell receptor repertoire.

Library preparation was by PCR. Sequenced on a HiSeq X Ten. Clones were called with MiXCR by TCRdb after fastp trimmed the public reads at Q25, and only in-frame beta chains were retained. A single entry per CDR3 protein holds the most common genes and DNA from its merged rows. The sample includes around 19,000 distinct CDR3 sequences, with approximately 49% observed a single time. The ten largest clones add up to around 25% of the sample. Of note for this clonotype: Its antigen specificity is not known. Germline and junction disagree at one end, which may indicate a read error.

Patients with localized lung adenocarcinoma, a subtype of non-small cell lung cancer, were used as donors. These samples came from the centers of localized lung adenocarcinomas. For TCR repertoire analysis, CD8+ T cells from tumor tissue were profiled apart from CD4+ T cells. The CDR3 spans 15 residues, from the cysteine through the phenylalanine. Only CDR3 DNA remains: 45 bases, in frame from the first base. The germline V gene encodes CDR1 MNHEY and CDR2 SMNVEV (reference sequence). The chain uses TRBV27 and TRBJ2-5; the D gene could be TRBD1 or TRBD2, each one agreeing over 6 bases. Sequencing was carried out using CD8+ T cells from the center of a lung tumor. The intended sense of this specimen's cell subset or site label: tumor center region. This TCR was sampled from a female donor with lung adenocarcinoma. The CD4 and CD8 labels of this study may be unreliable. The CDR3 protein sequence reads: CAGGFGGREPETQYF. The DNA sequence reads TGTGCCGGGGGGTTTGGGGGCAGAGAACCAGAGACGCAGTACTTC.